The entry below describes one TCR beta chain. Measured with immunoSEQ multiplex PCR; TCRdb has only the in-frame clones, and not every one. The top ten hold over 1.5% of the sample, which has about 480,000 clones, roughly 88% seen once. The CDR3 consists of 13 residues. Trimming pared 5 bases from V and 2 bases from J, leaving 7 bases between. CDR1 and CDR2 from the germline V gene are SGHDN and FVKESK. The data belong to a study of blood T cell repertoires in COVID-19. Study as a whole: PBMCs, B-cell-depleted T cells, or T cells provided the cDNA or gDNA that made up the material.

The sequencing sample was made of PBMCs or T cells enriched from blood (not recorded which). The TCR was taken from a woman in her thirties or forties who had recovered from COVID-19. The V and J genes are TRBV14 and TRBJ1-5, with unresolved D. CDR3 loop: CASSREGNQPQHF. DNA of the CDR3: TGTGCCAGCAGCAGGGAGGGCAATCAGCCCCAGCATTTT.